One sample yielded the 3 T cell receptor beta chains listed below, sequenced in a study of T cell clonotyping in hematopoietic cell transplantation. Time point reported: recipient sample about 28 days before transplant, after cytoreduction. TCRdb keeps only in-frame clones here, not all; method: immunoSEQ multiplex PCR. The sample yields approximately 7,400 clones, 88% seen once. Here the sequenced sample was peripheral blood mononuclear cells, taken before stem cell transplant. The receptors were gathered from a man between 60 and 75 years old with acute myeloid leukemia. Some clones in this sample may be carry-over from other donors' samples.

This clone has just a few counts. This chain joins TRBV18 and TRBJ2-1, with 13 bases fitting TRBD2. Germline loops: CDR1 KGHSH, CDR2 LQKENI. V trimming: 2 bases; J trimming: 9 bases; junction bases outside the gene matches: 4. This CDR3 comprises 15 residues. CDR3 in DNA: TGTGCCAGCTCACCAACTAGCGGGGGGGCAGTTGAGCAGTTCTTC. As protein: CASSPTSGGAVEQFF. Filled out from reference TRBV18 and TRBJ2-1, the complete variable domain reads NAGVMQNPRHLVRRRGQEARLRCSPMKGHSHVYWYRQLPEEGLKFMVYLQKENIIDESGMPKERFSAEFPKEGPSILRIQQVVRGDSAAYFCASSPTSGGAVEQFFGPGTRLTVL.

The chain is built from TRBV29-1 and TRBJ2-7, with D perhaps matching TRBD1 (5 bases). This CDR3 has 14 residues. Germline V gene sequence: CDR1 SQVTM, CDR2 ANQGSEA. The CDR3 nucleotides are TGCAGACAATACGGTCCGGACACCAACTACGAGCAGTACTTC. Translating it yields CRQYGPDTNYEQYF.

The gene calls are TRBV2 and TRBJ1-6; a possible D gene is TRBD1 (5 bases). The CDR3 has 15 amino acids. V was cut by 4 bases and J by 10 bases, with 17 bases left in between. CDR1 is SNHLY and CDR2 is FYNNEI in the germline V gene. The CDR3 sequence is CASSAGAPPGSPLHF. The CDR3 DNA sequence: TGTGCCAGCAGTGCCGGGGCCCCTCCCGGGTCACCCCTCCACTTT.